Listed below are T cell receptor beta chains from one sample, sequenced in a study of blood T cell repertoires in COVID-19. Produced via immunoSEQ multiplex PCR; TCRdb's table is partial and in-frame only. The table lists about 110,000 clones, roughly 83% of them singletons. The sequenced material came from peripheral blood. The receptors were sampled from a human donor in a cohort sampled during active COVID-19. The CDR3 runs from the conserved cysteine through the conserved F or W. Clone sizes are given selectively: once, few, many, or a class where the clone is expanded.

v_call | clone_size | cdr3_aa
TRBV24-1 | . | CATSDLDSSYGYTF
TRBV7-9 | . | CASSSDGGSREQYF
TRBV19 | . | CASSIAGGPTYEQYF
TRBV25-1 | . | CASRPNFTGLGTGELFF
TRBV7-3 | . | CASSPRTSGREQFF
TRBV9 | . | CASSISGFADTQYF
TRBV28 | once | CASSSNPIDRGREKLFF
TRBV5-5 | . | CASSFLTGGSTEAFF
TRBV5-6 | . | CASSLMRDPGELFF
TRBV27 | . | CASSLTPPGQGVWGYTF
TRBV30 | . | CAWSAGGSQETQYF
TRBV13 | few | CASSSRTSGEYNEQFF
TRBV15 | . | CATSRDHGSSYNEQFF
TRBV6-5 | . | CASSYGAETSGSPPHF
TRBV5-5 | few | CASSVNPDREVTEKLFF
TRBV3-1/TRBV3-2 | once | CASSQVQGATEAFF
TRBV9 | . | CASSGSTASGRYNEQFF
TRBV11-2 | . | CASSLGADSNQPQHF
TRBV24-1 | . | CATSDAAGGDQPQHF
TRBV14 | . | CASSRQGFSTDTQYF
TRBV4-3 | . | CASSQGASGTLAKNIQYF
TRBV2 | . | CASSPRTSGSSYNEQFF
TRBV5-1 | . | CASSSDRDLYYGYTF
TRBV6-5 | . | CASRGGLAGVGQYF
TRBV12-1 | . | CASSSKTVTNEKLFF
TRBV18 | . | CASSSGEKLFF
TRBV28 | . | CASSFYASGGRTLFF
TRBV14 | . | CASSRTSGSAPPYEQYF
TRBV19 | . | CASSIVGGPNGYTF
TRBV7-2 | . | CASSPRGEQFF
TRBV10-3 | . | CAISGGTSGYNEQFF
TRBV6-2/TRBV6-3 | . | CASSIRRGTGGYWNGYTF
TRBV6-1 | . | CASSEGGRADTQYF
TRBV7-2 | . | CASSLGGGSGDTQYF
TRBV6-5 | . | CASSWDRVTEAFF
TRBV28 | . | CASRPVTGGGYNSPLHF
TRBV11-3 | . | CASSLDSLTGSGYNEQFF
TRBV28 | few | CASSSSQGNVNIQYF
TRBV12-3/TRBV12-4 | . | CASSWGMNGYTF
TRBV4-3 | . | CASSQLTSGAQETQYF
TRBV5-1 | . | CASTQGRGNTGELFF
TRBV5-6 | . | CASSPLGLADLTDEQFF
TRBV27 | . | CASSTGTGGSEQYF
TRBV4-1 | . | CASSQWGLAGFNNEQFF
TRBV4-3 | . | CASSQGTANYGYTF
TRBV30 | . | CAWSVAGGMTETFF
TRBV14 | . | CASSQYYGNTIYF
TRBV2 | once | CASSFDNRGGGEQFF
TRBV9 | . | CASSPQGSSYNEQFF
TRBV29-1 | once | CSVVRDRSPPTNEKLFF
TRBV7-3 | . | CASSPQGNYGYTF